This T cell receptor (beta chain) was recovered during a study of T cells in Graves' hyperthyroidism and ophthalmopathy. For Graves' hyperthyroidism to be stable, ophthalmopathy could not progress within 18 months. The diagnoses drew upon clinical symptoms, serum thyroxine and TRAb, thyroid ultrasound and orbital computed tomography. Amplification of TCR beta CDR3 regions was performed using RNA transcripts as template. With the HTBI primer set, the TCR CDR3 went through a first round of RT-PCR. TCRdb passed the multiplex PCR reads through MiXCR, listing each CDR3 protein once. The sample holds roughly 740,000 distinct CDR3 sequences, about 15% seen once. CDR1 is DFQATT and CDR2 is SNEGSKA in the germline V gene (reference sequence). V lost 3 bases and J 6 bases, leaving 9 bases between the germline ends. This CDR3 comprises 12 residues.

The chain carries TRBV20-1 and TRBJ2-1; D not resolved. This receptor was identified in a man aged 18 to 29 with Graves' hyperthyroidism. Sequencing input: blood. CDR3 sequence: CSARFPGNEQFF. The CDR3 DNA sequence: TGCAGTGCTAGGTTCCCGGGCAATGAGCAGTTCTTC.